The 8 T cell receptor beta chains given below trace back to one sample, sequenced in a study of OX40 agonist ivuxolimab in advanced cancers. The method behind the library was the immunoSEQ multiplex PCR assay. What TCRdb holds here is the immuneACCESS table cut down to in-frame rearrangements. Part of the clones is not present; checked against another copy, under half of the missing clones reflect an unresolved V gene, and the others are unexplained. Here the sample has some 77,000 clones; over 80% occur a single time. Of the sample, less than 10% is held by the ten largest clones. This sample comprised CD4+ or CD8+ T cells sorted from blood, obtained in a trial of the OX40 agonist ivuxolimab. The origin of the receptors is an adult with an advanced solid tumor such as melanoma, head and neck, liver or kidney cancer.

J is TRBJ2-1 and V is TRBV7-6; D gene uncertain. CDR1 and CDR2 from the germline V gene are SGHVS and FNYEAQ. The CDR3 is 16 amino acids. The V gene lost 1 base and the J gene lost 0 bases, with 10 bases spanning the gap. The DNA of the CDR3 is TGTGCCAGCAGCTTAGGGTACGAAATCTCCTACAATGAGCAGTTCTTC. Translated: CASSLGYEISYNEQFF.

The V gene is TRBV9, the J gene TRBJ2-7; perhaps TRBD1 as D (6 bases). Germline values: CDR1 SGDLS, CDR2 YYNGEE. Trimming cost V 0 bases and J 1 base, with 14 bases left between them. The CDR3 is 16 residues long. CDR3 DNA: TGTGCCAGCAGCGTAGATACAGGGTCGGCGTCCTACGAGCAGTACTTC. Its protein is CASSVDTGSASYEQYF.

The chain employs TRBV5-5 and TRBJ2-7; 9 positions match TRBD1. J gave up 10 bases and V 0 bases, and 11 bases lay outside the gene matches. CDR1 and CDR2 (germline): SGHKS, YYEKEE (reference sequence). The CDR3 covers 15 residues. The CDR3 here is CASSLATGGTRGQYF. The CDR3 DNA reads as TGTGCCAGCAGCTTGGCGACAGGGGGAACTAGGGGACAGTACTTC.

This chain joins TRBV13 and TRBJ1-2; a possible D gene is TRBD1 (5 bases). The CDR3 loop spans 14 amino acids. Germline loops: CDR1 PRHDT, CDR2 FYEKMQ (reference sequence). V was pared by 8 bases and J by 6 bases, with 19 bases between. The CDR3 here is CASLGGKGDHGYTF. For the CDR3, the DNA is TGTGCCAGCCTCGGAGGAAAAGGGGACCATGGCTACACCTTC.

This clone occurred once. This sequence joins TRBV29-1 and TRBJ2-3; a weak D match, TRBD1 (5 bases). The germline V and J ends were trimmed by 5 bases and 4 bases, with 16 bases remaining between them. The CDR3 runs to 14 residues. Germline V gene lookup returns CDR1 SQVTM and CDR2 ANQGSEA. The CDR3 coding sequence is TGCAGCGTTCGGTCAGGGAAAGTCCCAGATACGCAGTATTTT. This encodes CSVRSGKVPDTQYF.

This chain connects TRBV28 to TRBJ2-6, with TRBD1 identical over 8 bases. The CDR3 has 17 amino acids. Germline CDR1 MDHEN, CDR2 SYDVKM. V was pared by 3 bases and J by 4 bases, with 8 bases of the junction left unmatched. The CDR3 here is CASSLGQVFSGANVLTF. The DNA of the CDR3 is TGTGCCAGCAGTTTGGGACAGGTCTTTTCAGGGGCCAACGTCCTGACTTTC.

This clone was observed once. The chain is built from TRBV6-6 and TRBJ1-1, with 8 bases lining up with TRBD1. V shed 5 bases and J 2 bases; nucleotides not matched to a gene: 4. The CDR3 covers 14 residues. Germline CDR1 is MNHNY and CDR2 is SVGAGI (reference sequence). The CDR3 loop is CASSGQGGNTEAFF. The CDR3 nucleotides are TGTGCCAGCAGTGGACAGGGAGGCAACACTGAAGCTTTCTTT.

The rearrangement uses TRBV7-8 and TRBJ2-2; D gene unclear. CDR1 is SGHVS and CDR2 is FQNEAQ in the germline V gene. The CDR3 length is 13 residues. Trimming stripped 5 bases from V and 6 bases from J, with 10 bases between. CDR3 residues: CASSPTPSGELFF. The CDR3 nucleotides read TGTGCCAGCAGCCCAACCCCCTCCGGGGAGCTGTTTTTT.